These 23 T cell receptor beta chains were sequenced from one sample in a study of T cell repertoires in aging, cancer and after chemotherapy. Multiplex touch-down PCR with TRB-A/B primers amplified rearranged V-D-J TRB sequences. TCRdb redid the calling of the multiplex PCR reads with MiXCR, one entry per CDR3 protein. In the table there are 20,000 or so distinct CDR3 sequences, roughly 37% of which are singletons. Peripheral blood genomic DNA, not sorted cells or RNA, was the template. Material for sequencing was blood. These receptors were taken from a human donor with a solid tumor.

CDR3 amino acids: CASREATTGSGYTF. The CDR3 bases are TGTGCCAGCAGGGAAGCTACTACAGGGTCCGGCTACACCTTC. This chain uses TRBV6-5 with TRBJ1-2; D is possibly TRBD1 (6 bases). V was cut by 6 bases and J by 8 bases, with 19 bases left in between. Germline V CDR1 and CDR2: MNHEY, SVGAGI. CDR3 length equals 14 residues.

This clonotype is medium-sized. The J gene is TRBJ2-7, the V gene TRBV19, with 14 bases fitting TRBD2. The germline gives CDR1 LNHDA, CDR2 SQIVND (reference sequence). V lost 3 bases, J lost 4 bases, and 14 bases stayed unmatched. CDR3 size: 19 residues. CDR3 in DNA: TGTGCCAGTAGTATGGGAAAGGGACTAGCGGGGGACTTCAGGTACGAGCAGTACTTC. It is translated as CASSMGKGLAGDFRYEQYF.

The chain carries TRBV30 and TRBJ2-5; TRBD2 is a possible D gene (5 bases). V was cut by 2 bases and J by 2 bases, with 15 bases left in between. The CDR3 has 15 amino acids. In germline, CDR1 is GTSNPN, CDR2 SVGIG (reference sequence). In DNA, the CDR3 is TGTGCCTGGAGTTTGAGCGGCAGCACTCAAGAGACCCAGTACTTC. Protein: CAWSLSGSTQETQYF.

This clonotype was found a few times. The chain couples TRBV6-6 to TRBJ2-3, with TRBD1 matching 7 bases. CDR1 and CDR2 from the germline V gene are MNHNY and SVGAGI (reference sequence). This CDR3 is built from 13 residues. The V gene end was trimmed by 6 bases and the J gene end by 3 bases; junction bases not matched to a gene: 3. The CDR3 coding sequence is TGTGCCAGCAGCTCGACAGGGACAGATACGCAGTATTTT. It encodes CASSSTGTDTQYF.

This sequence joins TRBV6-1 and TRBJ1-6, with D hard to call. Germline CDR1 is MNHNS and CDR2 is SASEGT. The ends were cut back, 6 bases at V and 14 bases at J, with 23 bases in the middle. This CDR3 region has 15 residues. Here the CDR3 DNA reads TGTGCCAGCAGCTCCTCGGCGGGGTGGCTTGGGGCCCTCCACTTT. It codes for CASSSSAGWLGALHF.

This clonotype was observed a handful of times. The chain links TRBV11-1 to TRBJ2-5; D remains unclear. The germline V and J ends were trimmed by 1 base and 4 bases, with 10 bases remaining between them. The germline gives CDR1 SGHAT, CDR2 FQDESV (reference sequence). This CDR3 is 14 amino acids long. Here the CDR3 DNA reads TGTGCCAGCAGCTTAGGGCCCGTTAGAGAGACCCAGTACTTC. It encodes CASSLGPVRETQYF.

This clonotype counts as medium-sized. The chain recombines TRBV29-1 with TRBJ2-1; D unresolved. The ends were cut back, 6 bases at V and 7 bases at J, with 10 bases in the middle. This CDR3 spans 11 amino acids. CDR1 is SQVTM and CDR2 is ANQGSEA in the germline V gene. In DNA form, the CDR3 reads TGCAGCGTACTTTTGGGTAATGAGCAGTTCTTC. This encodes CSVLLGNEQFF.

The chain is built from TRBV5-5 and TRBJ1-1; D uncertain. Germline CDR1 SGHKS, CDR2 YYEKEE (reference sequence). V lost 4 bases to trimming and J lost 5 bases, with 12 bases between them. The CDR3 extends over 13 amino acids. The chain's CDR3 is CASSLGLGTEAFF. CDR3 sequence (DNA): TGTGCCAGCAGCCTTGGCCTGGGGACTGAAGCTTTCTTT.

The V and J genes are TRBV30 and TRBJ2-1; 8 nucleotides align to TRBD2. The germline V gene encodes CDR1 GTSNPN and CDR2 SVGIG (reference sequence). The ends lost 2 bases at V and 5 bases at J; junction bases unmatched: 5. This CDR3 is 14 amino acids long. This CDR3 reads CAWSLSAGDNEQFF. Written as DNA, the CDR3 is TGTGCCTGGAGTCTTTCAGCGGGAGACAATGAGCAGTTCTTC.

This sequence joins TRBV6-5 and TRBJ1-1; D remains ambiguous. CDR1 is MNHEY and CDR2 is SVGAGI in the germline V gene. V lost 1 base and J 1 base, leaving 4 bases between the germline ends. This CDR3 has 13 amino acids. This chain's CDR3 is CASSYYQNTEAFF. The CDR3, as DNA: TGTGCCAGCAGTTACTACCAGAACACTGAAGCTTTCTTT.

This sequence joins TRBV5-6 and TRBJ2-3; a weak D match, TRBD2 (5 bases). CDR1 is SGHDT, CDR2 YYEEEE, per germline. V dropped 4 bases and J dropped 2 bases, with 11 bases sitting between them. The CDR3 extends over 14 amino acids. The chain's CDR3 is CASSLSGNTDTQYF. The CDR3 DNA reads TGTGCCAGCAGCCTGAGCGGAAACACAGATACGCAGTATTTT.

This clonotype was recorded only once. This rearrangement joins TRBV6-5 to TRBJ1-2; 9 bases are a match to TRBD1. V gave up 6 bases and J gave up 5 bases; unmatched junction bases: 10. The CDR3 length is 15 residues. Germline values: CDR1 MNHEY, CDR2 SVGAGI. The CDR3 nucleotides read TGTGCCAGCAGACGAACCTGGACAGGGGAGTATGGCTACACCTTC. Its translation: CASRRTWTGEYGYTF.

Comments on this clonotype: A much larger clonotype is one base distant, so this may be a read error. The rearrangement links TRBV6-5 to TRBJ2-6, with a possible D match to TRBD1 (5 bases). Germline lookup yields CDR1 MNHEY and CDR2 SVGAGI. CDR3 length: 16 amino acids. With 5 bases removed from V and 5 bases from J, the gap between germline ends came to 16 bases. The CDR3 region has the DNA TGTGCCAGCAGTCCCTTAGGGGAATCTAGGGCCAACGTCCTGACTTTC. Its protein is CASSPLGESRANVLTF.

This clonotype was counted only a few times. A read error may account for a junction end that differs from germline. The chain recombines TRBV7-9 with TRBJ2-5; D remains unclear. This CDR3 spans 15 amino acids. Germline V gene sequence: CDR1 SEHNR, CDR2 FQNEAQ (reference sequence). CDR3 in DNA: TGTGCCAGCAGCTTAGCGCTCAAGCCGCAAGGGACCCAGTACTTC. This codes for CASSLALKPQGTQYF.

There are a few counts of this clonotype. The gene calls are TRBV6-5 and TRBJ2-7; no definite D call. Trimming took off 6 bases at V and 4 bases at J, with 19 bases between the two ends. This CDR3 has 15 amino acids. Looked up from germline, CDR1 is MNHEY and CDR2 is SVGAGI. In DNA form, the CDR3 reads TGTGCCAGCAGCCAGCACGTCAGGTCTGGATACGAGCAGTACTTC. Translation: CASSQHVRSGYEQYF.

This chain joins TRBV27 and TRBJ1-6; D is undetermined. With 6 bases removed from V and 5 bases from J, the gap between germline ends came to 8 bases. CDR3 size: 13 residues. Germline V gene data show CDR1 as MNHEY and CDR2 as SMNVEV (reference sequence). DNA of the CDR3: TGTGCCAGCAGGTTGGGCAATAATTCACCCCTCCACTTT. Encoded protein: CASRLGNNSPLHF.

This clonotype turned up a few times. V is TRBV13 and J is TRBJ1-5; D is unresolved. CDR1 and CDR2 from the germline V gene are PRHDT and FYEKMQ (reference sequence). V lost 0 bases to trimming and J lost 0 bases, with 3 bases between them. This CDR3 is 14 amino acids long. The CDR3 loop is CASSLGDSNQPQHF. Written as DNA, the CDR3 is TGTGCCAGCAGCTTAGGGGATAGCAATCAGCCCCAGCATTTT.

This chain connects TRBV7-2 to TRBJ2-3; unclear D gene. Germline V gene sequence: CDR1 SGHTA, CDR2 FQGNSA. This CDR3 is built from 14 residues. Between the trimmed V and J ends, which lost 1 base and 8 bases, there was a span of 13 bases. The CDR3 nucleotides read TGTGCCAGCAGCTTAGACGGCCTCAGAGGTACGCAGTATTTT. Translation gives CASSLDGLRGTQYF.

The gene calls are TRBV28 and TRBJ1-6; no definite D call. CDR3 size: 14 residues. Trimming took 7 bases from V and 8 from J, leaving 15 bases between them. Germline values: CDR1 MDHEN, CDR2 SYDVKM. CDR3 sequence: CASTLRQADSPLHF. CDR3 bases: TGTGCCAGCACCCTCAGGCAGGCGGATTCACCCCTCCACTTT. The whole variable domain, filled in from reference TRBV28 and TRBJ1-6, reads DVKVTQSSRYLVKRTGEKVFLECVQDMDHENMFWYRQDPGLGLRLIYFSYDVKMKEKGDIPEGYSVSREKKERFSLILESASTNQTSMYLCASTLRQADSPLHFGNGTRLTVT.

This clonotype has more than one count but fewer than ten. The V gene is TRBV5-4, the J gene TRBJ2-1; tentative D call: TRBD2 (6 bases). The germline V gene encodes CDR1 SGHNT and CDR2 YYREEE (reference sequence). The CDR3 length is 13 residues. V was trimmed by 0 bases and J by 10 bases, leaving 11 bases between them. The CDR3 nucleotides read TGTGCCAGCAGCTTGGCCAGGGCGGGGGAGCAGTTCTTC. This codes for CASSLARAGEQFF. Full variable domain (outside the CDR3, taken from reference TRBV5-4 and TRBJ2-1): ETGVTQSPTHLIKTRGQQVTLRCSSQSGHNTVSWYQQALGQGPQFIFQYYREEENGRGNFPPRFSGLQFPNYSSELNVNALELDDSALYLCASSLARAGEQFFGPGTRLTVL.

The chain recombines TRBV19 with TRBJ1-1, with a weak D call TRBD1 (5 bases). The CDR3 length is 19 residues. Germline CDR1 is LNHDA and CDR2 is SQIVND (reference sequence). V lost 0 bases and J lost 0, with 20 bases in between. CDR3 DNA sequence: TGTGCCAGTAGTATAGATCCCCCCAGGGCTCGGGGCATGAACACTGAAGCTTTCTTT. Translated, it gives CASSIDPPRARGMNTEAFF.

This clonotype is judged medium-sized. The limits of the CDR3 on the DNA are not certain, so only TCRdb's listed CDR3 is given. V is TRBV19 and J is TRBJ1-6. Germline CDR1 reads LNHDA; CDR2 reads SQIVND (reference sequence). The CDR3 spans 14 amino acids, including both terminal residues. CDR3 residues: CASTSGRTNSPLHF.

V is TRBV6-4 and J is TRBJ2-1; TRBD2 might be the D (6 bases). The length of the CDR3 is 14 residues. Germline CDR1 is MRHNA and CDR2 is SNTAGT. Trimming stripped 0 bases from V and 8 bases from J, with 11 bases between. The CDR3 sequence: CASSDSSGGYEQFF. CDR3 DNA sequence: TGTGCCAGCAGTGACTCAAGTGGGGGGTATGAGCAGTTCTTC.